Listed below are T cell receptor beta chains from one sample, sequenced in a study of T cells after yellow fever vaccination. TCRdb reanalysed the 5' RACE reads using MiXCR and keeps one entry per CDR3 protein. The sample has 250,000 to 350,000 distinct CDR3 sequences; roughly 8.7% are singletons. Material: CD4+ T cells sorted from PBMCs, obtained 5 days after the yellow fever booster vaccination. The receptors originated from a man aged 18 to 29 who received the YFV17D yellow fever vaccine. The CDR3 runs from the conserved cysteine through the conserved F or W. D genes are given only for firm matches. Expanded clones get a size class; other rows say once, few or many, or leave the size out.

d_call	cdr3_length	j_call	v_call	clone_size	cdr3_aa	cdr3_nt
NA	12	TRBJ2-1	TRBV10-1	many	CASSNRVNEQFF	TGCGCCAGCAGCAACAGGGTCAATGAGCAGTTCTTC
TRBD1	13	TRBJ2-7	TRBV11-2	few	CASSPGDRAVQYF	TGTGCCAGCAGCCCTGGGGACAGGGCCGTACAGTACTTC
NA	16	TRBJ1-1	TRBV6-6	many	CASSYDLGGGDTEAFF	TGTGCCAGCAGTTACGATTTGGGGGGTGGGGACACTGAAGCTTTCTTT
NA	15	TRBJ2-3	TRBV7-2	few	CASSLGTTGLGTQYF	TGTGCCAGCAGCTTAGGAACAACAGGTCTTGGTACGCAGTATTTT
TRBD1	14	TRBJ2-2	TRBV24-1	NA	CATSRTGGAGELFF	TGTGCCACCAGCCGGACAGGGGGCGCGGGGGAGCTGTTTTTT
NA	11	TRBJ2-7	TRBV12-3/TRBV12-4	many	CASSQTDEQYF	TGTGCCAGCAGTCAGACAGACGAGCAGTACTTC
TRBD2	11	TRBJ2-1	TRBV6-1	NA	CATSSGGKQFF	TGTGCCACCTCTAGCGGGGGGAAGCAGTTCTTC
NA	11	TRBJ2-1	TRBV24-1	NA	CATSGLYEQFF	TGTGCCACCAGTGGGCTTTATGAGCAGTTCTTC
NA	14	TRBJ1-5	TRBV10-3	few	CAISEAISNQPQHF	TGTGCCATCAGTGAGGCCATTAGCAATCAGCCCCAGCATTTT
NA	15	TRBJ1-5	TRBV6-5	NA	CASSPLGGGNQPQHF	TGTGCCAGCAGCCCTTTGGGTGGTGGCAATCAGCCCCAGCATTTT
TRBD1	12	TRBJ1-4	TRBV18	NA	CASSRIPGTVIF	TGTGCCAGCTCACGGATACCGGGGACAGTCATTTTT
NA	13	TRBJ2-7	TRBV4-3	NA	CASSQEDRTGQYF	TGCGCCAGCAGCCAAGAGGACCGCACGGGGCAGTACTTC
NA	15	TRBJ1-1	TRBV5-1	few	CASSSLGPPNTEAFF	TGCGCCAGCAGCTCCCTGGGACCGCCGAACACTGAAGCTTTCTTT
NA	18	TRBJ1-5	TRBV7-2	few	CASSLGGTPAYSNQPQHF	TGTGCCAGCAGCTTAGGTGGGACACCTGCTTATAGCAATCAGCCCCAGCATTTT
NA	15	TRBJ2-1	TRBV3-1	NA	CASSQAAAGYNEQFF	TGTGCCAGCAGCCAAGCAGCAGCGGGTTACAATGAGCAGTTCTTC
NA	16	TRBJ2-7	TRBV5-1	many	CASSLEPGFYSYEQYF	TGCGCCAGCAGCTTGGAGCCAGGATTTTACTCCTACGAGCAGTACTTC
NA	11	TRBJ2-5	TRBV6-2/TRBV6-3	NA	CASSYGITQYF	TGTGCCAGCAGTTATGGCATAACCCAGTACTTC
TRBD2	13	TRBJ2-1	TRBV7-2	many	CASSSGLANEQFF	TGTGCCAGCAGCTCCGGACTAGCGAATGAGCAGTTCTTC
NA	13	TRBJ2-5	TRBV25-1	few	CASSEFVRETQYF	TGTGCCAGCAGTGAATTTGTGAGGGAGACCCAGTACTTC
TRBD1	15	TRBJ1-2	TRBV18	NA	CASSPVGTANYGYTF	TGTGCCAGCTCACCAGTAGGGACAGCAAACTATGGCTACACCTTC
TRBD1	17	TRBJ1-4	TRBV9	few	CASSARLGQTPNEKLFF	TGTGCCAGCAGCGCCCGTTTGGGACAGACGCCGAATGAAAAACTGTTTTTT
TRBD2	16	TRBJ2-1	TRBV7-9	NA	CASSSLAGGSYNEQFF	TGTGCCAGCAGCTCGTTAGCGGGGGGCTCCTACAATGAGCAGTTCTTC
NA	16	TRBJ2-1	TRBV21-1	many	CASSKGDRKANNEQFF	TGTGCCAGCAGCAAAGGAGACAGGAAAGCAAACAATGAGCAGTTCTTC
NA	17	TRBJ2-1	TRBV11-3	NA	CASSWGGAQSSYNEQFF	TGTGCCAGCAGCTGGGGCGGTGCTCAGAGCTCCTACAATGAGCAGTTCTTC
TRBD1	16	TRBJ1-5	TRBV18	many	CASSRDRGNFDQPQHF	TGTGCCAGCTCACGGGACAGGGGAAATTTCGATCAGCCCCAGCATTTT
NA	15	TRBJ1-1	TRBV12-3/TRBV12-4	NA	CASSLQAGGITEAFF	TGTGCCAGCAGTTTACAGGCAGGCGGGATCACTGAAGCTTTCTTT
NA	14	TRBJ1-1	TRBV3-2	few	CASSRDRWGTEAFF	TGTGCCAGCAGCCGCGACCGATGGGGCACTGAAGCTTTCTTT